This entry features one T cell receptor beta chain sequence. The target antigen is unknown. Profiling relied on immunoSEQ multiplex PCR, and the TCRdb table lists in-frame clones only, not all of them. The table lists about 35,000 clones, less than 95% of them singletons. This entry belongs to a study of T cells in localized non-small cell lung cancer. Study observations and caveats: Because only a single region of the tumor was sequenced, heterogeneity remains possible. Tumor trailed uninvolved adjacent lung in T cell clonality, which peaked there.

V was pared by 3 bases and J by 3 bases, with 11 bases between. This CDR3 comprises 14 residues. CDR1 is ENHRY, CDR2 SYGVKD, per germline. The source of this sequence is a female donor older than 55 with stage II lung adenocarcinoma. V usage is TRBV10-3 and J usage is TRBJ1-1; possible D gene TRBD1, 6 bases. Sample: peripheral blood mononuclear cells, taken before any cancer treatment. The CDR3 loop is CAISETGSDTEAFF. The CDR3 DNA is TGTGCCATCAGTGAAACAGGGTCGGACACTGAAGCTTTCTTT.